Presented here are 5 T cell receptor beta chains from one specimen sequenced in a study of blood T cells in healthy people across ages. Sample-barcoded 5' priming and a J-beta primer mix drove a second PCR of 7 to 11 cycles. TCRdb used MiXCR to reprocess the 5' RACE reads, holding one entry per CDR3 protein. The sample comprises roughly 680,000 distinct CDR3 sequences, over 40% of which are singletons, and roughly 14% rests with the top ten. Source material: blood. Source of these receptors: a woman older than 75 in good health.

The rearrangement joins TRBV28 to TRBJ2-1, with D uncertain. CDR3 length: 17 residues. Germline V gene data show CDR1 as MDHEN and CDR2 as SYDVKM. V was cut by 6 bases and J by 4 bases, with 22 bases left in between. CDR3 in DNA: TGTGCCAGCAGCTCCTACGTGGTGGACCCATTTTACAATGAGCAGTTCTTC. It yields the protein CASSSYVVDPFYNEQFF.

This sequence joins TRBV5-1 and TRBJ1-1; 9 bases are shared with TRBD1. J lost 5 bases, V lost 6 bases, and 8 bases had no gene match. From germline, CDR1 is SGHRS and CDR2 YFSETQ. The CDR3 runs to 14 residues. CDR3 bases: TGCGCCAGCAATGAACAGGGGGCCAGAACTGAAGCTTTCTTT. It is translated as CASNEQGARTEAFF.

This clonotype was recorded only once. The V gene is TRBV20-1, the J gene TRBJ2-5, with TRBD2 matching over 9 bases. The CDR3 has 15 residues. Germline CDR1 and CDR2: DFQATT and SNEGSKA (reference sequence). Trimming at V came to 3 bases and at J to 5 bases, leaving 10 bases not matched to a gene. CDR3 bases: TGCAGTGCTAGGGCGGGGGTAGCGGGAGTCGAGACCCAGTACTTC. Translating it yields CSARAGVAGVETQYF.

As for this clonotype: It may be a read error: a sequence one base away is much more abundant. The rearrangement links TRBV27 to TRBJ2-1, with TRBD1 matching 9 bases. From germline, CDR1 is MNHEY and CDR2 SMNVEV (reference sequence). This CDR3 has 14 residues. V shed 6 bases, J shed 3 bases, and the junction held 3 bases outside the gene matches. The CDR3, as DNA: TGTGCCAGCAGCCGGGACAGGGTCTACAATGAGCAGTTCTTC. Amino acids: CASSRDRVYNEQFF.

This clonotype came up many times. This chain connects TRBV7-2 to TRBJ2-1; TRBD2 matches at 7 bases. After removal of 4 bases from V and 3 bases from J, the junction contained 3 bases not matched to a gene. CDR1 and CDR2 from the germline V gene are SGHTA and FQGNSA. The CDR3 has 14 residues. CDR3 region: CASSWGGGYNEQFF. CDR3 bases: TGTGCCAGCAGCTGGGGGGGGGGCTACAATGAGCAGTTCTTC. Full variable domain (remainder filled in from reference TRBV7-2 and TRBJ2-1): GAGVSQSPSNKVTEKGKDVELRCDPISGHTALYWYRQSLGQGLEFLIYFQGNSAPDKSGLPSDRFSAERTGGSVSTLTIQRTQQEDSAVYLCASSWGGGYNEQFFGPGTRLTVL.